Presented here are 29 T cell receptor beta chains from one specimen sequenced in a study of post-analysis software for immune sequencing data. Points from the study as a whole: TRBV5-6, TRBV5-1 and TRBV20-1 belonged to a set of about five TRBV segments that were more frequent in patients than controls.

Libraries were made from TCR beta cDNA, and they carried unique molecular identifiers. Via MiXCR, TCRdb re-called the PCR reads, giving one row per CDR3 protein. The sample yields about 820,000 distinct CDR3 sequences, about 57% seen once. These TCRs' antigens remain unknown. Sequencing input: blood. The receptors shown here come from a girl between 10 and 17 years old with multiple sclerosis.

In this sample, this clonotype turned up once. The chain carries TRBV4-1 and TRBJ2-7; D gene unclear. CDR3 length equals 13 residues. Trimming left V 8 bases short and J 1 base short, with 12 bases between. Germline CDR1 and CDR2: MGHRA and YSYEKL. CDR3 nucleotide sequence: TGCGCCAGCGCCCAGGCACAGTCCTACGAGCAGTACTTC. It codes for CASAQAQSYEQYF.

This clonotype was observed once. The genes are TRBV27 and TRBJ1-4, with D possibly matching TRBD1 (5 bases). CDR3 length: 15 amino acids. CDR1 is MNHEY, CDR2 SMNVEV, per germline (reference sequence). The V end was cut by 1 base, the J end by 4 bases, with 10 bases between. The CDR3 loop reads CASSLFLGGNEKLFF. The CDR3, as DNA: TGTGCCAGCAGTTTATTCCTGGGGGGTAATGAAAAACTGTTTTTT.

The sample holds a few counts of this clonotype. The chain has TRBV5-1 and TRBJ2-1; 8 nucleotides line up with TRBD2. This CDR3 spans 14 amino acids. Germline V gene data show CDR1 as SGHRS and CDR2 as YFSETQ. J was trimmed by 6 bases and V by 2 bases; bases with no gene match: 4. DNA of the CDR3: TGCGCCAGCAGCTTCCGCGGGGGGAGCAATGAGCAGTTCTTC. This gives the protein CASSFRGGSNEQFF.

V and J are TRBV4-1 and TRBJ2-5, with D unresolved. Germline V gives CDR1 MGHRA, CDR2 YSYEKL. The CDR3 is 13 residues long. V lost 4 bases and J lost 1, with 7 bases in between. The CDR3 DNA is TGCGCCAGCAGCCGGGAACGCCAAGAGACCCAGTACTTC. Residues: CASSRERQETQYF.

The CDR3, as DNA: TGTGCCAGCAGTTTTACGGCTGAAGCTTTCTTT. Encoded protein: CASSFTAEAFF. The chain couples TRBV12-3 or TRBV12-4 to TRBJ1-1; D is unclear. Trimming left V 3 bases short and J 6 bases short, with 5 bases between. This CDR3 region has 11 residues.

This clonotype was detected only once. The genes are TRBV24-1 and TRBJ2-7; TRBD2 aligns across 11 bases. From germline, CDR1 is KGHDR and CDR2 SFDVKD. The CDR3 runs to 16 residues. V lost 4 bases and J lost 3; bases outside the gene matches: 7. The CDR3 sequence is CATSDGLAGGIYEQYF. The CDR3 nucleotides are TGTGCCACCAGTGACGGGCTAGCGGGGGGTATCTACGAGCAGTACTTC.

This clonotype showed up just a few times. This sequence joins TRBV7-9 and TRBJ2-1, with D perhaps being TRBD1 or TRBD2 (5 bases each). V gave up 2 bases and J gave up 0 bases, with 8 bases separating them. CDR1 SEHNR and CDR2 FQNEAQ come from the germline V gene (reference sequence). CDR3 size: 15 residues. CDR3: CASSLKGSSYNEQFF. The CDR3 coding sequence is TGTGCCAGCAGCTTAAAGGGGAGCTCCTACAATGAGCAGTTCTTC.

The rearrangement uses TRBV29-1 and TRBJ2-3; 7 bases fit TRBD2. Per the germline V gene, CDR1 is SQVTM and CDR2 is ANQGSEA. V trimming: 8 bases; J trimming: 1 base; junction bases outside the gene matches: 12. The CDR3 is 15 residues long. CDR3 in amino acids: CSHTRASGRTDTQYF. The CDR3 bases are TGCAGCCACACTCGGGCTAGCGGTCGCACAGATACGCAGTATTTT.

The chain employs TRBV5-6 and TRBJ2-4; 11 bases line up with TRBD2. The tail of the sequence fits TRBJ2-7 better, so the J call may be wrong. This CDR3 spans 14 amino acids. Per germline, CDR1 SGHDT and CDR2 YYEEEE. The chain's CDR3 is CASSTGLADYEQYF. The CDR3 bases are TGTGCCAGCAGCACGGGACTAGCGGACTACGAGCAGTACTTC.

In regard to this clonotype: The junction departs from germline at one end; a sequencing error may be responsible. The rearrangement uses TRBV15 and TRBJ1-2; no clear D gene. CDR1 and CDR2 (germline): LNHNV, YYDKDF (reference sequence). CDR3 length: 14 residues. CDR3 amino acids: CATSRDQGNYGYTF. The CDR3 bases are TGTGCTACCAGCAGAGATCAAGGGAACTATGGCTACACCTTC.

This chain links TRBV5-1 with TRBJ1-4; no clear D gene. This CDR3 region has 15 residues. The V gene lost 4 bases and the J gene lost 2 bases, with 12 bases spanning the gap. CDR1 and CDR2 (germline): SGHRS, YFSETQ. The DNA for the CDR3 is TGCGCCAGCAGCCTCCTGGGTGGTACTAATGAAAAACTGTTTTTT. It is translated as CASSLLGGTNEKLFF.

This clonotype was picked up a small number of times. The rearrangement uses TRBV14 and TRBJ2-5; no firm D call. Germline loops: CDR1 SGHDN, CDR2 FVKESK. The CDR3 length is 16 residues. V lost 1 base to trimming and J lost 0 bases, with 12 bases between them. The CDR3 bases are TGTGCCAGCAGCCAAGGATGGGAAATATACCAAGAGACCCAGTACTTC. This sequence encodes CASSQGWEIYQETQYF.

V usage is TRBV7-9 and J usage is TRBJ2-5, with TRBD2 as a possible D gene (6 bases). V was clipped by 5 bases and J by 4 bases, with 17 bases between them. The CDR3 covers 15 residues. The germline gives CDR1 SEHNR, CDR2 FQNEAQ (reference sequence). Written as DNA, the CDR3 is TGTGCCAGCAGCCGGGGACGGGAGATGAGAGAGACCCAGTACTTC. Translated, it gives CASSRGREMRETQYF. Full variable domain (missing parts from reference TRBV7-9 and TRBJ2-5): DTGVSQNPRHKITKRGQNVTFRCDPISEHNRLYWYRQTLGQGPEFLTYFQNEAQLEKSRLLSDRFSAERPKGSFSTLEIQRTEQGDSAMYLCASSRGREMRETQYFGPGTRLLVL.

This clonotype appeared a few times. The V gene is TRBV6-6, the J gene TRBJ2-5, with 15 bases fitting TRBD2. Trimming at V came to 4 bases and at J to 0 bases, leaving 3 bases not matched to a gene. The CDR3 has 17 residues. Germline V gives CDR1 MNHNY, CDR2 SVGAGI (reference sequence). CDR3 residues: CASSLGLAGGYQETQYF. DNA of the CDR3: TGTGCCAGCAGTTTGGGACTAGCGGGAGGTTACCAAGAGACCCAGTACTTC.

The chain is built from TRBV3-1 and TRBJ1-2; D uncertain. V shed 1 base and J shed 8 bases, with 8 bases lying between them. CDR1 and CDR2 from the germline V gene are LGHDT and YNNKEL (reference sequence). There are 12 residues in the CDR3. CDR3 nucleotide sequence: TGTGCCAGCAGCCAAGTTGCGGGAGGCTACACCTTC. This translates into CASSQVAGGYTF.

The chain couples TRBV4-1 to TRBJ1-1; D perhaps matches TRBD1 (6 bases). V lost 3 bases and J 5 bases, leaving 19 bases between the germline ends. The CDR3 length is 16 residues. Germline CDR1 reads MGHRA; CDR2 reads YSYEKL. The DNA of the CDR3 is TGCGCCAGCAGCCAGCAGGAAACAGGGCTTGAGACTGAAGCTTTCTTT. It is translated as CASSQQETGLETEAFF.

This clonotype occurred a few times. This rearrangement joins TRBV29-1 to TRBJ2-5, with D hard to call. The germline CDR1 and CDR2 sequences are SQVTM and ANQGSEA. Trimming pared 5 bases from V and 1 base from J, leaving 11 bases between. The CDR3 runs 13 residues. The CDR3: CSVRQVIQETQYF. CDR3 DNA: TGCAGCGTTCGGCAGGTAATCCAAGAGACCCAGTACTTC.

The chain links TRBV20-1 to TRBJ2-4; D is uncertain. V dropped 3 bases and J dropped 6 bases, with 9 bases sitting between them. Germline CDR1 DFQATT, CDR2 SNEGSKA (reference sequence). CDR3 length: 12 amino acids. Written as DNA, the CDR3 is TGCAGTGCTAGTGCTCAAGGAAACATTCAGTACTTC. Translation: CSASAQGNIQYF.

The V and J genes are TRBV29-1 and TRBJ1-4, with TRBD1 matching over 9 bases. J was trimmed by 8 bases and V by 7 bases; bases with no gene match: 8. CDR3 length: 13 residues. Germline assignment: CDR1 SQVTM and CDR2 ANQGSEA. In DNA, the CDR3 is TGCAGCGCCGGAGGACAGGGGAGGGAAAAACTGTTTTTT. Residues: CSAGGQGREKLFF.

The table lists this clonotype with a few counts. The chain couples TRBV4-1 to TRBJ2-1; 10 positions agree with TRBD2. V lost 1 base, J lost 8 bases, and 8 bases stayed unmatched. CDR1 is MGHRA, CDR2 YSYEKL, per germline. This CDR3 contains 16 residues. CDR3 protein: CASSQAASGGLDEQFF. CDR3 in DNA: TGCGCCAGCAGCCAAGCGGCTAGCGGGGGACTCGATGAGCAGTTCTTC.

The chain is built from TRBV28 and TRBJ1-2, with 8 bases lining up with TRBD1. With 11 bases clipped from V and 5 bases from J, the junction kept 4 bases outside the gene matches. This CDR3 is 11 amino acids long. Per the germline V gene, CDR1 is MDHEN and CDR2 is SYDVKM. The CDR3 region has the DNA TGTGCCGTGGGACAGGAGTATGGCTACACCTTC. Its translation: CAVGQEYGYTF.

With regard to this clonotype: The missing conserved phenylalanine or tryptophan at the end of this CDR3 makes a read error likely. V gene TRBV20-1 combines with J gene TRBJ2-7; no definite D call. Germline V gene data show CDR1 as DFQATT and CDR2 as SNEGSKA (reference sequence). The CDR3 is made up of 14 amino acids. Deletions cut 0 bases from V and 3 bases from J, with 12 bases between. The CDR3 is CSARDVTAGYEQYL. CDR3 coding DNA: TGCAGTGCTAGAGATGTAACGGCAGGCTACGAGCAGTACTTA.

This clonotype has more than one count but fewer than ten. The gene calls are TRBV3-1 and TRBJ2-3; TRBD2 might be the D (5 bases). This CDR3 is 14 amino acids long. V was cut by 1 base and J by 7 bases, with 12 bases left in between. Germline V gene lookup returns CDR1 LGHDT and CDR2 YNNKEL (reference sequence). The CDR3 DNA is TGTGCCAGCAGCCAAGCACCCCCCGGGAATACGCAGTATTTT. It encodes CASSQAPPGNTQYF.

As to this clonotype: One end of the junction is discordant with germline, which a read error may explain. V gene TRBV5-1 combines with J gene TRBJ2-3; the match to TRBD1 covers 7 bases. Germline-derived CDR1 and CDR2 are SGHRS and YFSETQ. This CDR3 has 15 amino acids. CDR3: CASSLEGAIIDTPYF. The DNA for the CDR3 is TGCGCCAGCAGCTTGGAGGGGGCGATCATAGATACGCCGTATTTT.

The chain joins TRBV5-1 to TRBJ2-7; D not certain. This CDR3 is 14 amino acids long. Per the germline V gene, CDR1 is SGHRS and CDR2 is YFSETQ. V was clipped by 0 bases and J by 6 bases, with 13 bases between them. As DNA, the CDR3 is TGCGCCAGCAGCTTGGAATCTGGATACGGCGAGCAGTACTTC. Protein product: CASSLESGYGEQYF.

The rearrangement joins TRBV20-1 to TRBJ2-7, with D possibly called TRBD1 or TRBD2 (5 bases each). V was shortened by 6 bases and J by 2 bases, with 14 bases between the two germline ends. Germline assignment: CDR1 DFQATT and CDR2 SNEGSKA (reference sequence). CDR3 size: 13 residues. CDR3 protein: CSADAGTTYEQYF. In DNA form, the CDR3 reads TGCAGTGCAGATGCCGGGACCACCTACGAGCAGTACTTC.

There are a few counts of this clonotype. The J gene is TRBJ2-7, the V gene TRBV12-3 or TRBV12-4, with TRBD1 as a possible D gene (6 bases). The V gene lost 4 bases and the J gene lost 3 bases, with 19 bases spanning the gap. This CDR3 contains 16 residues. In nucleotides, the CDR3 is TGTGCCAGCAGTTACCTACAGGGTTCCCTACTCTACGAGCAGTACTTC. Its protein is CASSYLQGSLLYEQYF.

This clonotype was recorded once. The chain has TRBV7-3 and TRBJ2-3; 8 nucleotides match TRBD2. After removal of 5 bases from V and 7 bases from J, the junction contained 8 bases not matched to a gene. CDR3 size: 14 residues. The germline gives CDR1 SGHTA, CDR2 FQGTGA. The CDR3 bases are TGTGCCAGCAGCACCTCGGGGGGGTATAATACGCAGTATTTT. Encoded protein: CASSTSGGYNTQYF. Full variable domain (rest looked up from reference TRBV7-3 and TRBJ2-3): GAGVSQTPSNKVTEKGKYVELRCDPISGHTALYWYRQSLGQGPEFLIYFQGTGAADDSGLPNDRFFAVRPEGSVSTLKIQRTERGDSAVYLCASSTSGGYNTQYFGPGTRLTVL.

The chain couples TRBV20-1 to TRBJ2-1; TRBD2 matches 7 bases. The CDR3 runs 15 residues. CDR1 is DFQATT and CDR2 is SNEGSKA in the germline V gene (reference sequence). After removal of 1 base from V and 2 bases from J, the junction contained 5 bases not matched to a gene. CDR3 sequence: CSARGTSYTYNEQFF. The CDR3 coding sequence is TGCAGTGCTAGAGGGACTAGTTACACCTACAATGAGCAGTTCTTC.